The clone carrying this T cell receptor beta chain was counted a few times. What it binds is not known. One entry per CDR3 protein results from TCRdb running MiXCR on the reads. Among roughly 340,000 distinct CDR3 sequences listed, roughly 28% were seen once. This record belongs to a study of T cell repertoires in cytomegalovirus infection. Notes on the study in general: In two of eight donors, the top clonotype was HLA-C-restricted CMV-specific.

CDR1 is SEHNR, CDR2 FQNEAQ, per germline (reference sequence). J gave up 1 base and V 5 bases, and 6 bases lay outside the gene matches. The CDR3 covers 15 residues. The chain joins TRBV7-9 to TRBJ2-3; the match to TRBD2 covers 7 bases. This clonotype originated in a human donor in good health (CMV status not recorded). Some clones in this sample may be carry-over from other donors' samples. This specimen was cultured PBMCs, taken from culture after CMV antigen stimulation. CDR3: CASSDSGMGTDTQYF. The CDR3 DNA reads as TGTGCCAGCAGCGACAGCGGGATGGGCACAGATACGCAGTATTTT.